This TCR beta chain was identified in a study of type 1 and type 2 diabetes patients (dated by TCRdb to the mid-2010s). A note on the overall study: Recruited in China, the cohort was made up of 10 or so type 1 diabetes patients, a few type 2 diabetes patients and roughly 6 nondiabetic controls. Across the study, CD4+ and CD8+ T cells were positively selected from PBMCs by means of CD4 or CD8 MicroBeads on MACS columns. A total of approximately 20,000,000 paired-end reads was generated across the whole study. The study used high-throughput sequencing to profile TCRbeta repertoires and compare individuals with type 1 diabetes, type 2 diabetes and no diabetes. Type 2 diabetes patients were used as a disease comparison group for the type 1 diabetes patients. Similar V gene usage was observed when roughly 20-cycle and roughly 27-cycle amplification were compared, suggesting similar primer efficiencies and random PCR bias. Paired-end sequencing of TCRbeta libraries was performed on Illumina HiSeq 2000 or MiSeq instruments. Summary of the overall study and its limitations: Because only a limited number of T2D and control samples were sequenced, some T1D-only HECs might also be present in more T2D or control samples. Age and gender were not matched between study groups, possibly biasing interpretation. Type 2 diabetes repertoires showed high diversity, significantly greater than type 1 diabetes repertoires in both CD4+ and CD8+ T cells. V and J gene usage patterns of type 2 diabetes and control samples were highly correlated, averaging around 0.97 between samples. Only a few highly-expanded CD4+ clones (median one) were found in type 2 diabetes patients, and these clones made up a median roughly 4.1% of reads.

All diabetic patients met standard classification criteria for type 1 or type 2 diabetes, with glucose and C-peptide assessed by WHO-recommended methods. Donors were excluded if they had other autoimmune diseases or infections within the previous four weeks. Approximately 9.1 milliliters of peripheral blood were collected from each participant. PBMCs were isolated with LymphoPrep density separation. Comment on this clonotype: Its binding antigen is unknown. No base-level quality is on record; no much larger clone is a single base apart.

From its cysteine to its phenylalanine, the CDR3 spans 10 amino acids. Only the CDR3 DNA is retained, 30 bases long and in frame from the first base. CDR1 MDHEN and CDR2 SYDVKM were looked up in the germline V gene. Trimming costs V 5 bases and J 6 bases, and their ends lie 4 bases apart. Instrument on record: Illumina MiSeq. Genomic DNA from sorted T cell subsets was used as template for TCRbeta CDR3 amplification. The TCRbeta CDR3 region was amplified by multiplex PCR using 30 forward and 13 reverse primers. After the PCR products were purified with AMPure XP beads, a second PCR of around 27 cycles was run to add indices and adaptors. Before sequencing, the QIAquick Gel Extraction Kit was used to gel-purify the libraries. The original methods were these. Paired-end reads were merged with FLASH and aligned to IMGT V, D and J germline references using IgBLAST. After reads whose alignment identity to germline references fell below 70% were discarded, about 12 million reads remained study-wide. IMGT definitions were followed to assign CDR3 boundaries, reading frame and productivity. A highly-expanded clone was defined as any clone making up 1% or more of reads, and normalized Shannon entropy served as the measure of diversity. Unpaired two-tailed t-tests were used to test group differences in Shannon entropy. TCRdb reanalyzed the raw reads on its own, using fastp at Q25 for trimming and MiXCR for clone calling, and kept in-frame beta chains. For every CDR3 protein sequence, its rows merge into one entry that carries the most common genes and DNA. What appears here as the V and J calls and clone size reflects TCRdb's work, not the paper's. For this sample there are approximately 260,000 distinct CDR3 sequences; around 47% appear just once. The biggest ten clones account for about 13% of the sample.

The origin of this receptor is a man younger than 30 with type 2 diabetes. The specimen sequenced was peripheral blood mononuclear cells (PBMCs). The chain is encoded by TRBV28 joined to TRBJ1-2, with the D gene not confidently named. The CDR3 reads CASSGNGYTF. The DNA sequence reads TGTGCCAGCAGTGGGAATGGCTACACCTTC.